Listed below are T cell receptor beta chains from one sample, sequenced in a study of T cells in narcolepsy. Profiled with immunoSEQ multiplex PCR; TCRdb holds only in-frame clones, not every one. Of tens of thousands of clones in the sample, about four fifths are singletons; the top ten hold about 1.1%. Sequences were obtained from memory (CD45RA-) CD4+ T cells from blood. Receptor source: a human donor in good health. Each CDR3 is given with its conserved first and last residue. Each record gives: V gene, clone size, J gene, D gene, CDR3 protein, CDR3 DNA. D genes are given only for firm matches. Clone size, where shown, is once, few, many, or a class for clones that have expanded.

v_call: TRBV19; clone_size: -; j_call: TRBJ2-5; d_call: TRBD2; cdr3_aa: CASSTGTSARETQYF; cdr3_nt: TGTGCCAGTAGCACCGGGACTAGCGCACGAGAGACCCAGTACTTC
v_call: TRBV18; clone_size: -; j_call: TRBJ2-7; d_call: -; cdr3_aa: CASSTSSYEQYF; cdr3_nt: TGTGCCAGCTCTACTAGCTCCTACGAGCAGTACTTC
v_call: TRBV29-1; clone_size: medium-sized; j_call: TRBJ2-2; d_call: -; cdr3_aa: CSGKMNGELFF; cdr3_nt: TGCAGCGGGAAAATGAACGGGGAGCTGTTTTTT
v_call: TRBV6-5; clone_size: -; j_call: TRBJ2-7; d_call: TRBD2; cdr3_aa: CASSLLAGAGYEQYF; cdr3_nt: TGTGCCAGCAGTTTACTAGCGGGGGCGGGCTACGAGCAGTACTTC
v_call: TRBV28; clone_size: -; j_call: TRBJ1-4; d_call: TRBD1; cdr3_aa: CASSFPMTGGNEKLFF; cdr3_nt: TGTGCCAGCAGTTTCCCCATGACAGGGGGAAATGAAAAACTGTTTTTT
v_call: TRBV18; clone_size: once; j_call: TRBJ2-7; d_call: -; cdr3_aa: CASSPWGDRSRQYF; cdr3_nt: TGTGCCAGCTCACCTTGGGGAGATCGATCCAGGCAGTACTTC
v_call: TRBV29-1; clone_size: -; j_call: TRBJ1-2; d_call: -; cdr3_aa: CSVSENYGYTF; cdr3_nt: TGCAGCGTTTCGGAAAACTATGGCTACACCTTC
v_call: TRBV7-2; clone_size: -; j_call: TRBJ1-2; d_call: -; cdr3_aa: CASSLKQNYGYTF; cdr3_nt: TGTGCCAGCAGCTTAAAACAGAACTATGGCTACACCTTC
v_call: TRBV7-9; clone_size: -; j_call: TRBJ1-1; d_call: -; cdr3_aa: CASSLATSENTEAFF; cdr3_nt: TGTGCCAGCAGCTTAGCCACCAGCGAGAACACTGAAGCTTTCTTT
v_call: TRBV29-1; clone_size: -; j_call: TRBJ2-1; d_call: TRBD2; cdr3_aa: CSSRLAGFNEQFF; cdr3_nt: TGCAGCTCGAGACTAGCGGGATTCAATGAGCAGTTCTTC
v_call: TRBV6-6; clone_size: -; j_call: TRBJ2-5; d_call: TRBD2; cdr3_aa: CASRDGTSGSGETQYF; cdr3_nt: TGTGCCAGCAGAGACGGGACTAGCGGGAGTGGGGAGACCCAGTACTTC
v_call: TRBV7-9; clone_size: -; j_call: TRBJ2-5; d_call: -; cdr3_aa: CASSLRQALGTQYF; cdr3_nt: TGTGCCAGCAGCCTTCGACAGGCCCTAGGGACCCAGTACTTC
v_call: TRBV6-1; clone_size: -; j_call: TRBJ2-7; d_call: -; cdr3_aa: CASSVVEGAYEQYF; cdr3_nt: TGTGCCAGCAGTGTCGTAGAGGGGGCCTACGAGCAGTACTTC
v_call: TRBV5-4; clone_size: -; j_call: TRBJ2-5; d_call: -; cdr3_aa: CASKYKGEETQYF; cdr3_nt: TGTGCCAGCAAGTATAAAGGCGAAGAGACCCAGTACTTC
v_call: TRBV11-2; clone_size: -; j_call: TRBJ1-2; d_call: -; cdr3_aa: CASSTLARANYGYTF; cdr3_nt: TGTGCCAGCAGCACACTCGCCAGAGCTAACTATGGCTACACCTTC
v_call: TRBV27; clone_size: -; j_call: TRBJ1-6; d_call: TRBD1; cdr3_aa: CASSDRDRGDNSPLHF; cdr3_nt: TGTGCCAGCAGTGACCGGGACAGGGGGGACAATTCACCCCTCCACTTT